This entry lists 21 T cell receptor beta chains sequenced from one sample in a study of T cell changes during pregnancy in multiple sclerosis. TCRdb's table, derived via immunoSEQ multiplex PCR, lists solely in-frame clones and lacks some. This table has 81,000 or so clones, about 91% appearing once. The sample consisted of PBMCs, taken in the first trimester of pregnancy. These receptors were taken from a female donor in good health, serving as a control in a pregnancy study. Some clones in this sample may be carry-over from other donors' samples.

The chain joins TRBV28 to TRBJ2-5; 8 bases agree with TRBD1. The junction had 5 bases not matched to a gene; V was cut back by 3 bases and J by 5 bases. Germline V lookup: CDR1 MDHEN, CDR2 SYDVKM. The CDR3 is made up of 14 amino acids. The CDR3 protein is CASSFDRGWETQYF. The CDR3 DNA sequence: TGTGCCAGCAGTTTTGACAGGGGTTGGGAGACCCAGTACTTC.

The chain uses TRBV13 and TRBJ2-7; TRBD2 matches 7 bases. The CDR3 loop spans 16 amino acids. Looked up from germline, CDR1 is PRHDT and CDR2 is FYEKMQ (reference sequence). With 1 base clipped from V and 3 bases from J, the junction kept 9 bases outside the gene matches. DNA for the CDR3: TGTGCCAGCAGCTTAGTCTCTAGCGGAGTCTACTACGAGCAGTACTTC. Translated: CASSLVSSGVYYEQYF.

J is TRBJ2-3 and V is TRBV5-1; TRBD2 aligns across 14 bases. The CDR3 runs to 17 residues. Trimming cost V 3 bases and J 1 base; bases outside gene matches: 4. CDR1 is SGHRS and CDR2 is YFSETQ in the germline V gene. CDR3 nucleotide sequence: TGCGCCAGCAGCTCCGGGACTAGCGGGGGTGGCACAGATACGCAGTATTTT. Protein product: CASSSGTSGGGTDTQYF.

V gene TRBV27 combines with J gene TRBJ2-7; TRBD1 matches 7 bases. The CDR3 has 15 amino acids. V shed 6 bases and J 0 bases; nucleotides not matched to a gene: 8. Germline values: CDR1 MNHEY, CDR2 SMNVEV (reference sequence). DNA of the CDR3: TGTGCCAGCAGCACCGGACAGGCATACTCCTACGAGCAGTACTTC. Encoded protein: CASSTGQAYSYEQYF.

This chain uses TRBV28 with TRBJ2-7, with 11 bases aligning to TRBD2. Germline loops: CDR1 MDHEN, CDR2 SYDVKM. Trimming took 7 bases from V and 7 from J; bases not matched to a gene: 21. CDR3 length equals 18 residues. The CDR3 here is CASTSGTGLLAGAEEQYF. The CDR3 nucleotides read TGTGCCAGCACATCCGGGACAGGATTACTAGCGGGGGCTGAGGAGCAGTACTTC.

The chain carries TRBV19 and TRBJ2-3; D perhaps matches TRBD1 (6 bases). V gave up 1 base and J gave up 0 bases, with 11 bases separating them. CDR3 length equals 16 residues. Germline V gives CDR1 LNHDA, CDR2 SQIVND (reference sequence). CDR3 bases: TGTGCCAGTAGTATAGGTACAGGGATAAGCACAGATACGCAGTATTTT. Protein: CASSIGTGISTDTQYF.

The genes are TRBV28 and TRBJ1-2; 7 bases fit TRBD1. Losses at the gene ends were 5 bases for V and 3 bases for J; bases not matched to a gene: 9. The CDR3 totals 15 residues. Germline V gives CDR1 MDHEN, CDR2 SYDVKM. The CDR3 nucleotides are TGTGCCAGCAGTATCAGGGGGTGGCACTACTATGGCTACACCTTC. As protein: CASSIRGWHYYGYTF.

This clone showed up just once. This chain uses TRBV19 with TRBJ2-7, with 8 bases lining up with TRBD1. The germline V gene encodes CDR1 LNHDA and CDR2 SQIVND (reference sequence). Unmatched junction bases numbered 11, after V lost 0 bases and J lost 1 base. The CDR3 sequence is 18 residues long. The CDR3 spells CASSIDVGATGGSYEQYF. CDR3 in DNA: TGTGCCAGTAGTATAGATGTAGGGGCCACAGGGGGATCCTACGAGCAGTACTTC.

Regarding this clone: This sample includes further DNA sequences coding for the same CDR3. This chain connects TRBV28 to TRBJ2-5; D not certain. The CDR3 length is 13 residues. Germline lookup yields CDR1 MDHEN and CDR2 SYDVKM. Deletions cut 2 bases from V and 4 bases from J, with 8 bases between. This CDR3 is CASSLGQLETQYF. In DNA form, the CDR3 reads TGTGCCAGCAGTTTAGGGCAGCTAGAGACCCAGTACTTC.

The chain joins TRBV18 to TRBJ1-4; D gene ambiguous. Germline V CDR1 and CDR2: KGHSH, LQKENI. The CDR3 runs to 13 residues. Between the trimmed V and J ends, which lost 4 bases and 3 bases, there was a span of 6 bases. The CDR3 region is CASSRAANEKLFF. For the CDR3, the DNA is TGTGCCAGCTCACGGGCAGCTAATGAAAAACTGTTTTTT. Drawing the rest from reference TRBV18 and TRBJ1-4, the complete variable domain is NAGVMQNPRHLVRRRGQEARLRCSPMKGHSHVYWYRQLPEEGLKFMVYLQKENIIDESGMPKERFSAEFPKEGPSILRIQQVVRGDSAAYFCASSRAANEKLFFGSGTQLSVL.

This chain joins TRBV15 and TRBJ1-5; TRBD1 agrees at 11 bases. Germline lookup yields CDR1 LNHNV and CDR2 YYDKDF (reference sequence). This CDR3 spans 15 amino acids. V was clipped by 4 bases and J by 7 bases; unmatched bases: 6. DNA for the CDR3: TGTGCCACCAGCAATGGACAGGGGGCAGGGCAGCCCCAGCATTTT. It specifies CATSNGQGAGQPQHF.

V usage is TRBV5-4 and J usage is TRBJ2-3; the D gene is possibly TRBD2 (6 bases). CDR3 length: 15 amino acids. The germline V gene encodes CDR1 SGHNT and CDR2 YYREEE (reference sequence). Trimming removed 5 bases from V and 4 bases from J, with 17 bases in between. DNA for the CDR3: TGTGCCAGCAGTTTTATATCGGGGGTTGCAGATACGCAGTATTTT. Protein sequence: CASSFISGVADTQYF. The complete variable domain, with remaining parts taken from reference TRBV5-4 and TRBJ2-3, reads ETGVTQSPTHLIKTRGQQVTLRCSSQSGHNTVSWYQQALGQGPQFIFQYYREEENGRGNFPPRFSGLQFPNYSSELNVNALELDDSALYLCASSFISGVADTQYFGPGTRLTVL.

The rearrangement links TRBV5-1 to TRBJ2-1; 11 positions match TRBD1. Looked up from germline, CDR1 is SGHRS and CDR2 is YFSETQ. The CDR3 loop spans 15 amino acids. Trimming took 0 bases from V and 7 from J; bases not matched to a gene: 3. The CDR3 DNA is TGCGCCAGCAGCTTGGGGGGGACAGGGGGGAATGAGCAGTTCTTC. Residues: CASSLGGTGGNEQFF.

The chain employs TRBV11-2 and TRBJ2-7; the match to TRBD1 covers 10 bases. J gave up 6 bases and V 6 bases, and 11 bases lay outside the gene matches. The CDR3 contains 15 residues. The V gene's germline CDR1 is SGHAT and CDR2 FQNNGV. For the CDR3, the DNA is TGTGCCAGCAGTGGAGAGGGACAGGGGATCCCCGAGCAGTACTTC. This gives the protein CASSGEGQGIPEQYF. The full variable domain, completed using reference TRBV11-2 and TRBJ2-7, is EAGVAQSPRYKIIEKRQSVAFWCNPISGHATLYWYQQILGQGPKLLIQFQNNGVVDDSQLPKDRFSAERLKGVDSTLKIQPAKLEDSAVYLCASSGEGQGIPEQYFGPGTRLTVT.

V is TRBV6-1 and J is TRBJ1-2; a possible D gene is TRBD1 (5 bases). The CDR3 length is 13 residues. Germline CDR1 MNHNS, CDR2 SASEGT. Trimming pared 8 bases from V and 4 bases from J, leaving 14 bases between. CDR3 sequence (DNA): TGTGCCAGCGGGGCCTCCTTTATCTATGGCTACACCTTC. It is translated as CASGASFIYGYTF.

The chain uses TRBV7-2 and TRBJ2-7, with 10 bases matching TRBD2. Germline-derived CDR1 and CDR2 are SGHTA and FQGNSA. The CDR3 extends over 17 amino acids. Unmatched junction bases numbered 10, after V lost 3 bases and J lost 2 bases. The CDR3 DNA sequence: TGTGCCAGCAGCTTGGGGCTACTAGCGGGGACTACCTACGAGCAGTACTTC. Its translation: CASSLGLLAGTTYEQYF.

For the CDR3, the DNA is TGTGCCAGCAGCCTGACTAGCGGGAACACCGGGGAGCTGTTTTTT. Protein: CASSLTSGNTGELFF. The chain couples TRBV7-2 to TRBJ2-2, with TRBD2 identical over 9 bases. This CDR3 contains 15 residues. Per the germline V gene, CDR1 is SGHTA and CDR2 is FQGNSA. The trim removed 5 bases at V and 1 base at J, leaving 2 bases unmatched.

The chain has TRBV7-9 and TRBJ2-3; 8 nucleotides align to TRBD2. CDR3 size: 15 residues. V shed 1 base and J 5 bases; nucleotides not matched to a gene: 5. Germline V lookup: CDR1 SEHNR, CDR2 FQNEAQ (reference sequence). The CDR3 sequence is CASSLVLAGLDTQYF. The CDR3 DNA follows: TGTGCCAGCAGCTTAGTCTTAGCGGGACTAGATACGCAGTATTTT.

This clone was observed a few times. V is TRBV7-2 and J is TRBJ2-3; 8 bases line up with TRBD2. The J segment lost 4 bases and the V segment lost 6 bases, leaving 9 bases of the junction unmatched. The CDR3 is 15 residues long. Germline V gene data show CDR1 as SGHTA and CDR2 as FQGNSA. The CDR3 DNA follows: TGTGCCAGCAGGTTACAGGGACTAGTGGCAGATACGCAGTATTTT. It yields the protein CASRLQGLVADTQYF.

This sequence joins TRBV15 and TRBJ2-1; D might be TRBD2 (6 bases). The germline CDR1 and CDR2 sequences are LNHNV and YYDKDF (reference sequence). This CDR3 has 14 amino acids. V lost 3 bases to trimming and J lost 8 bases, with 14 bases between them. CDR3 in amino acids: CATSRDYGVDEQFF. CDR3 DNA: TGTGCCACCAGCAGGGACTACGGAGTCGATGAGCAGTTCTTC.

The V and J genes are TRBV21-1 and TRBJ1-2; TRBD1 is taken as the D call from the table, unchecked against the DNA. TRBV21-1 is recorded as a pseudogene. This CDR3 contains 15 residues. The CDR3 bases are TGTGCCAGCAGCAAATTCCGGGACAGGAAGTATGGCTACACCTTC. As protein: CASSKFRDRKYGYTF.